Listed below are T cell receptor beta chains from one sample, sequenced in a study of cytomegalovirus exposure and HLA in healthy donors. Sequenced by immunoSEQ multiplex PCR; TCRdb stores in-frame clones only, minus some. Of roughly 160,000 clones listed, 80% were seen once; the top ten hold roughly 9%. The sample consisted of PBMCs. The receptors shown here come from a man aged 18 to 30 in good health and CMV-seropositive. CDR3s include the opening cysteine and the closing phenylalanine or tryptophan. Fields, in order: D gene, clone size, J gene, V gene, CDR3 protein, CDR3 DNA. D genes are given only for firm matches. A clone size is listed for some rows: how often the clone was seen (once, few, many), or a class if it is expanded.

d_gene: TRBD1
abundance: once
j_gene: TRBJ2-7
v_gene: TRBV9
CDR3aa: CASSADRDSYEQYF
CDR3nt: TGTGCCAGCAGCGCGGACAGGGACTCCTACGAGCAGTACTTC

d_gene: NA
abundance: NA
j_gene: TRBJ1-4
v_gene: TRBV6-6
CDR3aa: CASNGTPNEKLFF
CDR3nt: TGTGCCAGCAACGGGACTCCTAATGAAAAACTGTTTTTT

d_gene: NA
abundance: NA
j_gene: TRBJ1-5
v_gene: TRBV2
CDR3aa: CASSAMQVSNQPQHF
CDR3nt: TGTGCCAGCAGTGCTATGCAGGTTAGCAATCAGCCCCAGCATTTT

d_gene: TRBD2
abundance: NA
j_gene: TRBJ2-5
v_gene: TRBV7-2
CDR3aa: CASSPRLAGGRVETQYF
CDR3nt: TGTGCCAGCAGCCCACGACTAGCGGGGGGGCGGGTGGAGACCCAGTACTTC

d_gene: NA
abundance: NA
j_gene: TRBJ2-7
v_gene: TRBV30
CDR3aa: CAFVQGYEQYF
CDR3nt: TGTGCCTTTGTACAGGGATACGAGCAGTACTTC

d_gene: TRBD1
abundance: few
j_gene: TRBJ1-1
v_gene: TRBV5-1
CDR3aa: CASSLGSTGVGEAFF
CDR3nt: TGCGCCAGCAGCTTGGGGTCCACAGGGGTGGGTGAAGCTTTCTTT

d_gene: TRBD2
abundance: few
j_gene: TRBJ2-7
v_gene: TRBV9
CDR3aa: CASSVAPTSGAYEQYF
CDR3nt: TGTGCCAGCAGCGTAGCACCGACTAGCGGGGCTTACGAGCAGTACTTC

d_gene: NA
abundance: NA
j_gene: TRBJ1-5
v_gene: TRBV6-5
CDR3aa: CASSGDWESPQHF
CDR3nt: TGTGCCAGCAGCGGGGACTGGGAATCGCCCCAGCATTTT

d_gene: NA
abundance: few
j_gene: TRBJ1-6
v_gene: TRBV30
CDR3aa: CAWSTGQLNSPLHF
CDR3nt: TGTGCCTGGAGTACTGGACAGTTAAATTCACCCCTCCACTTT

d_gene: NA
abundance: NA
j_gene: TRBJ2-7
v_gene: TRBV27
CDR3aa: CASSLSGSLTYEQYF
CDR3nt: TGTGCCAGCAGTTTAAGCGGGTCCCTTACCTACGAGCAGTACTTC

d_gene: NA
abundance: NA
j_gene: TRBJ2-7
v_gene: TRBV2
CDR3aa: CASIVIYEQYF
CDR3nt: TGTGCCAGCATCGTTATTTACGAGCAGTACTTC

d_gene: TRBD1
abundance: NA
j_gene: TRBJ1-5
v_gene: TRBV4-3
CDR3aa: CASSQDPGGDQPQHF
CDR3nt: TGCGCCAGCAGCCAAGATCCAGGGGGAGATCAGCCCCAGCATTTT

d_gene: NA
abundance: NA
j_gene: TRBJ1-5
v_gene: TRBV7-8
CDR3aa: CASSLGVTAGINQPQHF
CDR3nt: TGTGCCAGCAGCTTAGGGGTGACGGCGGGGATTAATCAGCCCCAGCATTTT

d_gene: TRBD1
abundance: NA
j_gene: TRBJ1-2
v_gene: TRBV4-3
CDR3aa: CASSPRAGQHNYGYTF
CDR3nt: TGCGCCAGCAGCCCCCGCGCGGGACAGCATAACTATGGCTACACCTTC

d_gene: NA
abundance: NA
j_gene: TRBJ1-5
v_gene: TRBV27
CDR3aa: CASSGQINSNQPQHF
CDR3nt: TGTGCCAGCAGCGGACAGATAAATAGCAATCAGCCCCAGCATTTT

d_gene: TRBD2
abundance: NA
j_gene: TRBJ2-3
v_gene: TRBV4-3
CDR3aa: CASSRRTSGGGRGTDTQYF
CDR3nt: TGCGCCAGCAGCCGCCGAACTAGCGGGGGTGGGAGGGGCACAGATACGCAGTATTTT

d_gene: NA
abundance: NA
j_gene: TRBJ1-1
v_gene: TRBV15
CDR3aa: CATSRDIGGTEAFF
CDR3nt: TGTGCCACCAGCAGAGATATTGGAGGGACTGAAGCTTTCTTT

d_gene: NA
abundance: NA
j_gene: TRBJ1-1
v_gene: TRBV7-9
CDR3aa: CASSSRQVLMNTEAFF
CDR3nt: TGTGCCAGCAGCTCCCGACAGGTCCTCATGAACACTGAAGCTTTCTTT

d_gene: NA
abundance: NA
j_gene: TRBJ2-3
v_gene: TRBV19
CDR3aa: CASSIMRGPVYF
CDR3nt: TGTGCCAGTAGTATAATGCGGGGACCGGTGTATTTT

d_gene: NA
abundance: few
j_gene: TRBJ2-3
v_gene: TRBV9
CDR3aa: CASSVESGLSTDTQYF
CDR3nt: TGTGCCAGCAGCGTAGAATCGGGTCTAAGCACAGATACGCAGTATTTT

d_gene: TRBD2
abundance: NA
j_gene: TRBJ2-2
v_gene: TRBV27
CDR3aa: CASSLFGGGVPPGELFF
CDR3nt: TGTGCCAGCAGTTTATTTGGCGGGGGGGTGCCCCCCGGGGAGCTGTTTTTT

d_gene: NA
abundance: NA
j_gene: TRBJ2-5
v_gene: TRBV11-3
CDR3aa: CASSAGPQETQYF
CDR3nt: TGTGCCAGCAGCGCAGGTCCCCAAGAGACCCAGTACTTC

d_gene: TRBD1
abundance: NA
j_gene: TRBJ1-2
v_gene: TRBV29-1
CDR3aa: CSVGQGSTRGYTF
CDR3nt: TGCAGCGTTGGACAGGGTTCAACGCGGGGCTACACCTTC

d_gene: TRBD2
abundance: NA
j_gene: TRBJ2-5
v_gene: TRBV11-2
CDR3aa: CASSWSGGDETQYF
CDR3nt: TGTGCCAGCAGCTGGAGCGGGGGGGACGAGACCCAGTACTTC

d_gene: TRBD2
abundance: NA
j_gene: TRBJ2-1
v_gene: TRBV7-8
CDR3aa: CASSTRGTRAYNEQFF
CDR3nt: TGTGCCAGCAGCACCCGTGGGACTAGGGCTTACAATGAGCAGTTCTTC

d_gene: NA
abundance: NA
j_gene: TRBJ1-2
v_gene: TRBV5-1
CDR3aa: CASSAAGALDGYTF
CDR3nt: TGCGCCAGCAGCGCCGCAGGGGCCCTAGATGGCTACACCTTC

d_gene: NA
abundance: NA
j_gene: TRBJ2-1
v_gene: TRBV7-9
CDR3aa: CASSLVEVGQFF
CDR3nt: TGTGCCAGCAGCTTAGTAGAGGTGGGGCAGTTCTTC

d_gene: NA
abundance: NA
j_gene: TRBJ1-1
v_gene: TRBV2
CDR3aa: CASSTLGLNTEAFF
CDR3nt: TGTGCCAGCAGTACCCTTGGGCTGAACACTGAAGCTTTCTTT

d_gene: TRBD1
abundance: once
j_gene: TRBJ2-5
v_gene: TRBV5-4
CDR3aa: CASSSTGTGGMGTQYF
CDR3nt: TGTGCCAGCAGCTCGACCGGGACAGGGGGCATGGGGACCCAGTACTTC

d_gene: NA
abundance: NA
j_gene: TRBJ1-1
v_gene: TRBV7-6
CDR3aa: CASSLESGNTEAFF
CDR3nt: TGTGCCAGCAGCTTAGAATCCGGGAACACTGAAGCTTTCTTT

d_gene: TRBD1
abundance: few
j_gene: TRBJ2-7
v_gene: TRBV19
CDR3aa: CASSGQGAHEQYF
CDR3nt: TGTGCCAGTTCGGGACAGGGTGCCCACGAGCAGTACTTC

d_gene: NA
abundance: NA
j_gene: TRBJ1-1
v_gene: TRBV7-9
CDR3aa: CSSSFIAGLNTEAFF
CDR3nt: TGTTCCAGCAGCTTCATAGCAGGGCTGAACACTGAAGCTTTCTTT

d_gene: TRBD2
abundance: NA
j_gene: TRBJ2-2
v_gene: TRBV2
CDR3aa: CASKSGDLTGELFF
CDR3nt: TGTGCCAGCAAGAGCGGGGACCTCACCGGGGAGCTGTTTTTT

d_gene: NA
abundance: NA
j_gene: TRBJ1-5
v_gene: TRBV4-1
CDR3aa: CASSQERGKKNQPQHF
CDR3nt: TGCGCCAGCAGCCAAGAACGCGGGAAAAAGAATCAGCCCCAGCATTTT

d_gene: TRBD1
abundance: NA
j_gene: TRBJ2-7
v_gene: TRBV4-1
CDR3aa: CASSQGDRAHEQYF
CDR3nt: TGCGCCAGCAGCCAGGGTGACAGGGCCCACGAGCAGTACTTC

d_gene: TRBD1
abundance: NA
j_gene: TRBJ2-7
v_gene: TRBV6-5
CDR3aa: CASSYNDRGLYEQYF
CDR3nt: TGTGCCAGCAGTTATAATGACAGGGGGCTCTACGAGCAGTACTTC

d_gene: NA
abundance: NA
j_gene: TRBJ1-3
v_gene: TRBV6-5
CDR3aa: CASRRGSDHTIYF
CDR3nt: TGTGCCAGCCGGCGGGGCAGCGACCACACCATATATTTT

d_gene: NA
abundance: NA
j_gene: TRBJ1-5
v_gene: TRBV18
CDR3aa: CASSPVRGFQPQHF
CDR3nt: TGTGCCAGCTCACCAGTCAGGGGCTTTCAGCCCCAGCATTTT

d_gene: TRBD1
abundance: once
j_gene: TRBJ1-2
v_gene: TRBV5-6
CDR3aa: CASSFNHRGYGYTF
CDR3nt: TGTGCCAGCAGCTTTAATCACAGGGGTTATGGCTACACCTTC

d_gene: TRBD1
abundance: NA
j_gene: TRBJ1-2
v_gene: TRBV7-6
CDR3aa: CASSSDRAGEGYTF
CDR3nt: TGTGCCAGCAGCTCGGACAGGGCGGGTGAGGGCTACACCTTC

d_gene: NA
abundance: NA
j_gene: TRBJ2-1
v_gene: TRBV4-1
CDR3aa: CASSQPGGSYNEQFF
CDR3nt: TGCGCCAGCAGCCAGCCGGGTGGCTCCTACAATGAGCAGTTCTTC

d_gene: TRBD1
abundance: NA
j_gene: TRBJ1-2
v_gene: TRBV6-1
CDR3aa: CASSELRDRSVYTF
CDR3nt: TGTGCCAGCAGTGAGCTCCGGGACAGAAGTGTCTACACCTTC

d_gene: NA
abundance: NA
j_gene: TRBJ1-1
v_gene: TRBV19
CDR3aa: CASSPQAGALGTEAFF
CDR3nt: TGTGCCAGTAGTCCCCAGGCGGGGGCCCTTGGCACTGAAGCTTTCTTT

d_gene: TRBD1
abundance: NA
j_gene: TRBJ2-2
v_gene: TRBV5-1
CDR3aa: CASSSLDRGGTGELFF
CDR3nt: TGCGCCAGCAGCTCCCTAGACAGGGGAGGCACCGGGGAGCTGTTTTTT

d_gene: TRBD2
abundance: NA
j_gene: TRBJ2-3
v_gene: TRBV6-5
CDR3aa: CASSSGGRGTDTQYF
CDR3nt: TGTGCCAGCAGTAGCGGGGGGAGGGGCACAGATACGCAGTATTTT

d_gene: NA
abundance: NA
j_gene: TRBJ1-1
v_gene: TRBV27
CDR3aa: CASGPQGGGTEAFF
CDR3nt: TGTGCCAGCGGTCCACAGGGTGGTGGCACTGAAGCTTTCTTT

d_gene: NA
abundance: NA
j_gene: TRBJ2-5
v_gene: TRBV27
CDR3aa: CASSLRWGQAQETQYF
CDR3nt: TGTGCCAGCAGTTTGCGTTGGGGGCAGGCCCAAGAGACCCAGTACTTC

d_gene: NA
abundance: NA
j_gene: TRBJ1-2
v_gene: TRBV19
CDR3aa: CASSLGQPYGYTF
CDR3nt: TGTGCCAGTAGTCTAGGACAGCCCTATGGCTACACCTTC